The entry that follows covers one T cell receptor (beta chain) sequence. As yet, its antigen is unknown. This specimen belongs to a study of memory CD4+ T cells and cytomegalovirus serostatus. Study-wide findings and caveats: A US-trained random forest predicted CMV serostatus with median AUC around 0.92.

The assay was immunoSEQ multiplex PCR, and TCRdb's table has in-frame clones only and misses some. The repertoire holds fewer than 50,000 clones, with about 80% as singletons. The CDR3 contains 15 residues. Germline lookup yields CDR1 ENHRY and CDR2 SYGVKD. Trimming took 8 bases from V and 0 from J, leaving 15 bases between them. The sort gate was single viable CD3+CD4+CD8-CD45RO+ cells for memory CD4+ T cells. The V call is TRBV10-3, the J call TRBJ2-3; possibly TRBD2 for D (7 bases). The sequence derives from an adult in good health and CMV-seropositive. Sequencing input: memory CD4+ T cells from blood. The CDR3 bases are TGTGCCATCGGGGGGGCGACAGGTAGCACAGATACGCAGTATTTT. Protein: CAIGGATGSTDTQYF.